The next 14 T cell receptor beta chains were all read from a single sample in a study of post-analysis software for immune sequencing data (dated by TCRdb to between 2015 and 2017). General conclusions and limits of the study: Four to six TRBV segments, including TRBV5-6, TRBV5-1 and TRBV20-1, were significantly more frequent in patients than controls.

Library preparation used PCR. Data came from an Illumina HiSeq 2500. To reduce PCR and sequencing biases, unique molecular identifiers were built into the TCR beta cDNA libraries. The public reads were run again by TCRdb, first through fastp at Q25 and then through MiXCR, and only productive beta chains were kept. Every entry covers one CDR3 protein and lists the most common genes and DNA from its rows. Across this sample there are roughly 650,000 distinct CDR3 sequences, with about 60% seen only once. The ten most abundant clones make up about 11% of the sample. Their target antigens are unknown. The sample taken for sequencing was blood. The receptor set was obtained from a girl aged 2 to 10 with multiple sclerosis.

This rearrangement joins TRBV10-3 to TRBJ2-1, with 15 bases identical to TRBD2. The junction had 7 bases not matched to a gene; V was cut back by 4 bases and J by 9 bases. This CDR3 has 16 residues. CDR1 and CDR2 from the germline V gene are ENHRY and SYGVKD. CDR3: CAISGTSGGAFSEQFF. CDR3 nucleotide sequence: TGTGCCATCAGTGGGACTAGCGGGGGGGCTTTCAGTGAGCAGTTCTTC.

The table lists this clonotype with a few counts. This chain connects TRBV12-3 or TRBV12-4 to TRBJ2-1, with TRBD2 as a possible D gene (5 bases). There are 16 residues in the CDR3. V was trimmed by 4 bases and J by 0 bases, leaving 13 bases between them. For the CDR3, the DNA is TGTGCCAGCAGTTCCGAAGCGGTGAGCTCCTACAATGAGCAGTTCTTC. Encoded protein: CASSSEAVSSYNEQFF.

This clonotype came up once. The chain has TRBV30 and TRBJ1-2, with D hard to call. The ends were cut back, 3 bases at V and 7 bases at J, with 12 bases in the middle. From germline, CDR1 is GTSNPN and CDR2 SVGIG (reference sequence). The CDR3 spans 12 residues. CDR3 region: CAWSDGVGGYTF. The CDR3 DNA follows: TGTGCCTGGAGCGACGGGGTTGGTGGCTACACCTTC.

The chain recombines TRBV10-2 with TRBJ1-1, with 9 bases matching TRBD1. Germline trimming cut 0 bases from V and 1 base from J; bases unmatched to any gene: 15. Germline V gene data show CDR1 as WSHSY and CDR2 as SAAADI. This CDR3 is built from 20 residues. The CDR3 nucleotides read TGCGCCAGCAGTGAGTCCGGTGGACAGGGGAAGTGGGAGGCGAACACTGAAGCTTTCTTT. Protein product: CASSESGGQGKWEANTEAFF.

This clonotype was seen more than once but under ten times. The chain carries TRBV6-5 and TRBJ2-3; TRBD2 matches 13 bases. V trimming: 6 bases; J trimming: 1 base; junction bases outside the gene matches: 1. CDR3 size: 15 residues. From germline, CDR1 is MNHEY and CDR2 SVGAGI. The CDR3 spells CASRGLAGGTDTQYF. In DNA form, the CDR3 reads TGTGCCAGCAGAGGACTAGCGGGGGGCACAGATACGCAGTATTTT.

The CDR3 protein is CASSVDTSGVRNEQYF. Here the CDR3 DNA reads TGTGCCAGCAGCGTAGACACTAGCGGGGTGCGCAATGAGCAGTACTTC. This chain joins TRBV9 and TRBJ2-5, with 10 bases identical to TRBD2. This CDR3 has 16 amino acids. The junction had 13 bases not matched to a gene; V was cut back by 0 bases and J by 11 bases. In germline, CDR1 is SGDLS, CDR2 YYNGEE. Full variable domain (rest looked up from reference TRBV9 and TRBJ2-5): DSGVTQTPKHLITATGQRVTLRCSPRSGDLSVYWYQQSLDQGLQFLIQYYNGEERAKGNILERFSAQQFPDLHSELNLSSLELGDSALYFCASSVDTSGVRNEQYFGPGTRLLVL.

The rearrangement joins TRBV6-5 to TRBJ2-4; 8 nucleotides line up with TRBD1. CDR1 is MNHEY, CDR2 SVGAGI, per germline. This CDR3 has 13 amino acids. Trimming cost V 6 bases and J 6 bases; bases outside gene matches: 4. DNA of the CDR3: TGTGCCAGCAGACCCGGACAGGGAAACATTCAGTACTTC. Amino acid sequence: CASRPGQGNIQYF.

The chain uses TRBV5-1 and TRBJ2-7, with D possibly being TRBD2 (5 bases). Trimming stripped 5 bases from V and 10 bases from J, with 19 bases between. Germline-derived CDR1 and CDR2 are SGHRS and YFSETQ. The CDR3 has 13 amino acids. The CDR3 DNA reads as TGCGCCAGCAGGGTATCGCCTCCGGAGGCCCAGTACTTC. Amino acid sequence: CASRVSPPEAQYF.

The chain couples TRBV6-5 to TRBJ2-1, with D perhaps TRBD2 (6 bases). CDR1 and CDR2 (germline): MNHEY, SVGAGI. V lost 8 bases to trimming and J lost 5 bases, with 19 bases between them. The CDR3 spans 15 residues. CDR3 amino acids: CASGKTGTGDNEQFF. CDR3 in DNA: TGTGCCAGCGGAAAAACCGGGACTGGAGACAATGAGCAGTTCTTC.

V usage is TRBV7-2 and J usage is TRBJ2-3; D tentatively reads TRBD1 or TRBD2 (5 bases each). Deletions cut 0 bases from V and 6 bases from J, with 13 bases between. This CDR3 has 15 residues. The germline V gene has CDR1 SGHTA and CDR2 FQGNSA. The CDR3 region is CASSLAGTRTDTQYF. The CDR3, as DNA: TGTGCCAGCAGCTTAGCAGGGACCCGGACGGATACGCAGTATTTT. Supplemented by reference TRBV7-2 and TRBJ2-3, the full variable domain reads GAGVSQSPSNKVTEKGKDVELRCDPISGHTALYWYRQSLGQGLEFLIYFQGNSAPDKSGLPSDRFSAERTGGSVSTLTIQRTQQEDSAVYLCASSLAGTRTDTQYFGPGTRLTVL.

The sample holds a few counts of this clonotype. The V and J genes are TRBV6-5 and TRBJ1-2; possibly TRBD1 for D (6 bases). This CDR3 is 15 amino acids long. Germline CDR1 reads MNHEY; CDR2 reads SVGAGI. The germline V and J ends were trimmed by 4 bases and 4 bases, with 16 bases remaining between them. The CDR3, as DNA: TGTGCCAGCAGTTTTTCAGGGGCACCCCGCTATGGCTACACCTTC. Translating it yields CASSFSGAPRYGYTF.

The chain has TRBV20-1 and TRBJ2-7, with 8 bases fitting TRBD2. V shed 6 bases and J 1 base; nucleotides not matched to a gene: 8. The length of the CDR3 is 14 residues. Germline-derived CDR1 and CDR2 are DFQATT and SNEGSKA (reference sequence). DNA for the CDR3: TGCAGTGCAACACCTACTAGCGGTTCCTACGAGCAGTACTTC. Translated, it gives CSATPTSGSYEQYF.

CDR3 protein: CASTTALKGLYEQYF. The CDR3 DNA reads TGTGCCAGCACCACGGCCTTGAAGGGACTATACGAGCAGTACTTC. The chain is built from TRBV12-3 or TRBV12-4 and TRBJ2-7, with 7 positions matching TRBD2. The junction had 13 bases not matched to a gene; V was cut back by 7 bases and J by 4 bases. This CDR3 region has 15 residues.

This rearrangement joins TRBV7-2 to TRBJ2-1; TRBD2 agrees at 7 bases. The junction had 10 bases not matched to a gene; V was cut back by 3 bases and J by 8 bases. The germline gives CDR1 SGHTA, CDR2 FQGNSA. The length of the CDR3 is 15 residues. As DNA, the CDR3 is TGTGCCAGCAGCTTGGTAGTTTTCGCGGGAGATGAGCAGTTCTTC. It specifies CASSLVVFAGDEQFF.